The 2 T cell receptor beta chains reported below all come from one sample, sequenced in a study of cytomegalovirus exposure and HLA in healthy donors. Both 60 Vbeta primers and 13 Jbeta primers went into the PCR. The assay was immunoSEQ multiplex PCR, and TCRdb's table has in-frame clones only and misses some. The repertoire holds around 180,000 clones, with about 76% as singletons. Sequencing used PBMCs. The origin of the receptors is a woman aged 45-60 years in good health and CMV-seronegative.

Only one count was recorded for this clone. J is TRBJ1-5 and V is TRBV6-5, with D possibly TRBD1 on 5 matching bases. Per germline, CDR1 MNHEY and CDR2 SVGAGI. The CDR3 contains 14 residues. V was trimmed by 6 bases and J by 0 bases, leaving 9 bases between them. The CDR3 is CASRPGPSNQPQHF. The CDR3 region has the DNA TGTGCCAGCAGGCCAGGGCCTAGCAATCAGCCCCAGCATTTT.

V and J are TRBV10-3 and TRBJ1-1; TRBD1 matches at 7 bases. The CDR3 has 13 residues. Unmatched junction bases numbered 10, after V lost 11 bases and J lost 4 bases. Germline-derived CDR1 and CDR2 are ENHRY and SYGVKD. This chain's CDR3 is CALKRAGGTEAFF. The CDR3 nucleotides read TGTGCCTTAAAGAGAGCAGGGGGCACTGAAGCTTTCTTT.